These 20 T cell receptor beta chains originate from one sample sequenced in a study of Ad26.COV2.S vaccination and SARS-CoV-2 variants. Regarding treatment: around 19 received Ad26.COV2.S at low or high dose, single or two shots; about five received placebo; per-sample allocation not given. Sampling was performed 63 days after the first vaccine or placebo injection. Sequenced by immunoSEQ multiplex PCR; TCRdb stores in-frame clones only, minus some. The table has about 480,000 clones, around 88% seen once; the top ten hold about 13%. This material consisted of peripheral blood, taken in a trial of Ad26.COV2.S vaccine versus placebo. The receptors here all came from a person between 18 and 65 years old who received the Ad26.COV2.S COVID-19 vaccine or a placebo.

The chain is built from TRBV29-1 and TRBJ2-6, with a possible D match to TRBD1 (5 bases). The CDR3 totals 14 residues. With 4 bases removed from V and 4 bases from J, the gap between germline ends came to 11 bases. Germline V gives CDR1 SQVTM, CDR2 ANQGSEA. As DNA, the CDR3 is TGCAGCGTTGGTCAGGGCGGAGGGGCCAACGTCCTGACTTTC. Translation: CSVGQGGGANVLTF.

Of note for this clone: This sample also contains other DNA sequences that code for the same CDR3. The rearrangement links TRBV19 to TRBJ1-1, with D tentatively TRBD1 (5 bases). The CDR3 sequence is 13 residues long. The V end was cut by 2 bases, the J end by 3 bases, with 7 bases between. Germline V gene data show CDR1 as LNHDA and CDR2 as SQIVND (reference sequence). This chain's CDR3 is CASSIWGDTEAFF. CDR3 coding DNA: TGTGCCAGTAGTATATGGGGGGACACTGAAGCTTTCTTT.

This chain connects TRBV28 to TRBJ1-1; possible D gene TRBD1, 5 bases. Trimming cost V 6 bases and J 5 bases, with 13 bases left between them. The length of the CDR3 is 13 residues. Germline-derived CDR1 and CDR2 are MDHEN and SYDVKM. The CDR3 loop is CASRPQGGTEAFF. The CDR3 nucleotides read TGTGCCAGCAGACCTCAGGGAGGAACTGAAGCTTTCTTT.

This rearrangement joins TRBV10-3 to TRBJ2-7; 7 positions match TRBD1. The CDR3 spans 14 residues. Germline assignment: CDR1 ENHRY and CDR2 SYGVKD. V lost 6 bases, J lost 2 bases, and 7 bases stayed unmatched. CDR3 bases: TGTGCCATCAGAGGGACAGAATCTCCCTACGAGCAGTACTTC. As protein: CAIRGTESPYEQYF.

In its sample, this clone was seen once. J is TRBJ2-3 and V is TRBV9; possibly TRBD1 for D (5 bases). This CDR3 comprises 15 residues. Trimming pared 0 bases from V and 0 bases from J, leaving 8 bases between. Germline lookup yields CDR1 SGDLS and CDR2 YYNGEE. DNA for the CDR3: TGTGCCAGCAGCGTAGTGGGGCATAGCACAGATACGCAGTATTTT. Its protein is CASSVVGHSTDTQYF.

The gene calls are TRBV7-2 and TRBJ2-5; no clear D gene. CDR3 length: 14 amino acids. Germline-derived CDR1 and CDR2 are SGHTA and FQGNSA. V was cut by 1 base and J by 1 base, with 7 bases left in between. The chain's CDR3 is CASSLVRSQETQYF. In nucleotides, the CDR3 is TGTGCCAGCAGCTTAGTTCGGTCCCAAGAGACCCAGTACTTC.

The chain couples TRBV29-1 to TRBJ2-4; a possible D gene is TRBD1 (6 bases). The CDR3 totals 12 residues. Germline assignment: CDR1 SQVTM and CDR2 ANQGSEA. Trimming stripped 4 bases from V and 8 bases from J, with 12 bases between. For the CDR3, the DNA is TGCAGCGTTGCAATGTCAGGGGACATTCAGTACTTC. Translating gives CSVAMSGDIQYF.

This clone was observed once. This chain's CDR3 is CATRTSGPYEQYF. DNA for the CDR3: TGCGCCACCAGGACTAGCGGCCCCTACGAGCAGTACTTC. This sequence joins TRBV10-2 and TRBJ2-7; 10 bases agree with TRBD2. The CDR3 is made up of 13 amino acids. Germline V gene sequence: CDR1 WSHSY, CDR2 SAAADI. V shed 10 bases, J shed 2 bases, and the junction held 5 bases outside the gene matches.

V and J are TRBV27 and TRBJ1-2; D possibly corresponds to TRBD1 (5 bases). CDR1 MNHEY and CDR2 SMNVEV come from the germline V gene (reference sequence). V lost 3 bases and J lost 8, with 13 bases in between. CDR3 length: 13 amino acids. The CDR3 protein is CASSFRQLGGYTF. In nucleotides, the CDR3 is TGTGCCAGCAGTTTCCGACAGTTAGGGGGCTACACCTTC.

The rearrangement uses TRBV28 and TRBJ1-2; 7 nucleotides line up with TRBD1. This CDR3 contains 14 residues. V was clipped by 7 bases and J by 7 bases; unmatched bases: 12. CDR1 MDHEN and CDR2 SYDVKM come from the germline V gene. In DNA form, the CDR3 reads TGTGCCAGCAACCGTAGCCCGGGACAGACTGGCTACACCTTC. It is translated as CASNRSPGQTGYTF.

This clone appeared a few times. Different DNA sequences within this sample yield the same CDR3. The chain carries TRBV7-2 and TRBJ2-1, with D perhaps TRBD2 (6 bases). Trimming took off 1 base at V and 7 bases at J, with 8 bases between the two ends. CDR1 and CDR2 (germline): SGHTA, FQGNSA. The CDR3 has 13 amino acids. In DNA form, the CDR3 reads TGTGCCAGCAGCTTAGTGGCGGGGAATGAGCAGTTCTTC. It specifies CASSLVAGNEQFF.

This clone was seen once. The chain has TRBV7-2 and TRBJ2-7; no clear D. The CDR3 covers 11 residues. The germline gives CDR1 SGHTA, CDR2 FQGNSA. V was pared by 0 bases and J by 6 bases, with 3 bases between. CDR3 in amino acids: CASSLAVEQYF. As DNA, the CDR3 is TGTGCCAGCAGCTTAGCGGTCGAGCAGTACTTC. Combining the CDR3 with reference TRBV7-2 and TRBJ2-7 gives the whole variable domain GAGVSQSPSNKVTEKGKDVELRCDPISGHTALYWYRQSLGQGLEFLIYFQGNSAPDKSGLPSDRFSAERTGGSVSTLTIQRTQQEDSAVYLCASSLAVEQYFGPGTRLTVT.

The J gene is TRBJ2-7, the V gene TRBV28; possibly TRBD1 for D (5 bases). Germline-derived CDR1 and CDR2 are MDHEN and SYDVKM. The CDR3 has 12 residues. Trimming left V 9 bases short and J 5 bases short, with 14 bases between. CDR3 loop: CASGRVYHEQYF. The CDR3 DNA reads as TGTGCCAGTGGCAGGGTTTACCACGAGCAGTACTTC.

This chain joins TRBV30 and TRBJ2-7; D is unresolved. Germline CDR1 reads GTSNPN; CDR2 reads SVGIG (reference sequence). CDR3 length: 13 amino acids. With 0 bases removed from V and 0 bases from J, the gap between germline ends came to 6 bases. DNA for the CDR3: TGTGCCTGGAGTGTAAGCCTCTCCTACGAGCAGTACTTC. Its translation is CAWSVSLSYEQYF.

V usage is TRBV6-9 and J usage is TRBJ1-5; D is uncertain. Germline values: CDR1 MNHGY, CDR2 SVAAGI. There are 16 residues in the CDR3. The V and J ends lost 1 base and 3 bases respectively, with 13 bases between them. The CDR3 spells CASSYYAANYNQPQHF. In DNA form, the CDR3 reads TGTGCCAGCAGTTATTATGCGGCCAACTACAATCAGCCCCAGCATTTT.

CDR3 protein: CASSPVGGSYEQYF. Here the CDR3 DNA reads TGTGCCAGCTCCCCGGTAGGCGGCTCCTACGAGCAGTACTTC. The chain has TRBV5-6 and TRBJ2-7; D not resolved. CDR1 is SGHDT and CDR2 is YYEEEE in the germline V gene. Trimming took 7 bases from V and 0 from J, leaving 14 bases between them. The CDR3 has 14 amino acids.

The CDR3, as DNA: TGTGCCAGCAGTTACTCCGGGACAGGGGGCGGCCTAGAGCCCCAGCATTTT. It translates to CASSYSGTGGGLEPQHF. The V gene is TRBV6-2 or TRBV6-3, the J gene TRBJ1-5, with 12 bases that match TRBD1. The germline V gene has CDR1 MNHEY and CDR2 SVGEGT. The length of the CDR3 is 17 residues. The trim removed 0 bases at V and 8 bases at J, leaving 8 bases unmatched.

In regard to this clone: The same CDR3 also results from other DNA sequences found in this sample. The genes are TRBV9 and TRBJ1-6; TRBD1 aligns across 7 bases. Germline V gene sequence: CDR1 SGDLS, CDR2 YYNGEE. The CDR3 totals 14 residues. J was trimmed by 7 bases and V by 0 bases; bases with no gene match: 1. CDR3 loop: CASSVAGGNSPLHF. The CDR3 DNA is TGTGCCAGCAGCGTAGCAGGGGGAAATTCACCCCTCCACTTT.

The chain recombines TRBV28 with TRBJ2-5; D assignment may be TRBD1 or TRBD2 (5 bases each). The CDR3 runs 16 residues. CDR1 is MDHEN, CDR2 SYDVKM, per germline. Between the trimmed V and J ends, which lost 4 bases and 1 base, there was a span of 16 bases. Here the CDR3 DNA reads TGTGCCAGCAGTTCCACCCCGAGGGGTCGCCAAGAGACCCAGTACTTC. Residues: CASSSTPRGRQETQYF. Variable domain in full (rest from reference TRBV28 and TRBJ2-5): DVKVTQSSRYLVKRTGEKVFLECVQDMDHENMFWYRQDPGLGLRLIYFSYDVKMKEKGDIPEGYSVSREKKERFSLILESASTNQTSMYLCASSSTPRGRQETQYFGPGTRLLVL.

The rearrangement links TRBV20-1 to TRBJ2-1; D gene uncertain. This CDR3 is 15 amino acids long. With 3 bases removed from V and 0 bases from J, the gap between germline ends came to 12 bases. Germline-derived CDR1 and CDR2 are DFQATT and SNEGSKA (reference sequence). CDR3: CSASQSGSSYNEQFF. For the CDR3, the DNA is TGCAGTGCTAGTCAATCTGGAAGCTCCTACAATGAGCAGTTCTTC.